This T cell receptor beta chain was captured by sequencing in a study of OX40 agonist ivuxolimab in advanced cancers. Some clones are missing from TCRdb's copy, which holds only in-frame ones; the method was immunoSEQ multiplex PCR. The sample includes approximately 80,000 clones, 90% of them seen just once. Germline-derived CDR1 and CDR2 are MDHEN and SYDVKM. CDR3 length: 18 amino acids. The V gene end was trimmed by 6 bases and the J gene end by 6 bases; junction bases not matched to a gene: 16. Sequences were derived from CD4+ or CD8+ T cells sorted from blood, sampled in a trial of the OX40 agonist ivuxolimab. This chain uses TRBV28 with TRBJ2-3, with TRBD1 matching over 12 bases. This receptor was obtained from an adult with an advanced solid tumor such as melanoma, head and neck, liver or kidney cancer. CDR3 in amino acids: CASSLDDPGQGAPDTQYF. The CDR3 region has the DNA TGTGCCAGCAGCTTGGACGATCCGGGACAGGGGGCTCCGGATACGCAGTATTTT.